These T cell receptor beta chains were read from a single sample in a study of blood T cell repertoires in COVID-19. Assay used: immunoSEQ multiplex PCR; TCRdb lists only in-frame clones, some missing. The repertoire consists of a few hundred thousand clones, with 86% occurring once and the leading ten covering less than 3%. The sequenced sample was peripheral blood. These receptors all stem from a woman between 25 and 40 years old with active or convalescent COVID-19. The CDR3 runs from the conserved cysteine through the conserved F or W. The order of the fields is J gene, V gene, D gene, CDR3 protein. The D gene is left open where the match is weak.

TRBJ1-2,TRBV20-1,.,CSASGAGTYGYTF
TRBJ1-1,TRBV5-8,.,CASSPGGRGHTEAFF
TRBJ2-7,TRBV6-2/TRBV6-3,.,CASSYLGTHTYEQYF
TRBJ1-4,TRBV7-9,.,CASSWAPQGYNEKLFF
TRBJ2-7,TRBV20-1,.,CSASGGTYEQYF
TRBJ2-6,TRBV9,.,CASSYPIGGALTGANVLTF
TRBJ1-1,TRBV20-1,.,CSASSPGARTEAFF
TRBJ2-1,TRBV18,TRBD2,CASSPKGSGGSGEQFF
TRBJ1-4,TRBV7-9,.,CASSYPAGVNEKLFF
TRBJ2-7,TRBV11-1,TRBD2,CASSRGLAGDYEQYF
TRBJ1-1,TRBV5-8,TRBD1,CASSRGTGTAGF
TRBJ1-6,TRBV28,.,CASSREYNSPLHF
TRBJ1-3,TRBV6-4,.,CASSPQELNTIYF
TRBJ2-5,TRBV5-1,.,CASTPGNGETQYF
TRBJ1-5,TRBV4-1,.,CASSQDGNTGQPQHF
TRBJ2-7,TRBV7-8,TRBD2,CASSLSGGAGEQYF
TRBJ1-3,TRBV5-1,TRBD1,CASSLGTGALENTIYF
TRBJ1-4,TRBV7-9,TRBD1,CASSPGQGSGGTNEKLFF
TRBJ1-1,TRBV19,TRBD1,CASSAGRTGVGTEAFF
TRBJ1-5,TRBV6-5,.,CASTFEWNQPQHF
TRBJ1-6,TRBV14,.,CASSQVVPGILNSPLHF
TRBJ2-7,TRBV5-1,.,CASSLDTGYEQYF
TRBJ2-5,TRBV5-1,.,CASSLNMVKETQYF
TRBJ2-2,TRBV19,TRBD2,CASSTGLAGARDTGELFF
TRBJ2-6,TRBV2,.,CASRAQAGANVLTF
TRBJ2-1,TRBV7-3,TRBD2,CASSLTGLAGVNEQFF